These T cell receptor beta chains were read from a single sample in a study of CD8 T cells in ankylosing spondylitis. Each CDR3 protein gets one entry after TCRdb re-called the 5' RACE reads with MiXCR. The data contain around 130,000 distinct CDR3 sequences, roughly 8.8% of them seen just once; the ten biggest clones take up about 3.3%. Material for sequencing was blood, either unsorted or a sorted T cell fraction (not recorded which). Receptors were obtained from a male donor with ankylosing spondylitis or in good health (not recorded which). Each CDR3 is given with its conserved first and last residue.

cdr3_aa | v_call
CASSPRVAGTSYEQYF | TRBV7-8
CASSQPGQGTEYF | TRBV4-1
CASSNNFGQPQHF | TRBV7-2
CSAINRANVLTF | TRBV20-1
CASSLQGGQGLRGYTF | TRBV5-1
CASSYQPGGYNEQFF | TRBV6-2/TRBV6-3
CASSLVLAGHEQYF | TRBV5-5
CASSPRRRGTSGYNEQFF | TRBV4-3
CASSLRKAATYNEQFF | TRBV7-3
CASSEYFGLDESRYNEQFF | TRBV25-1
CSAQPNRGFYEQYF | TRBV20-1
CASRTGPNTEAFF | TRBV5-1
CASSLRDRGFTKTQYF | TRBV28
CSVDVAGASEQYF | TRBV29-1
CASSWGQGLEQYF | TRBV6-2/TRBV6-3
CASSLRVETQYF | TRBV12-3/TRBV12-4
CASSPLLSGANVLTF | TRBV18
CSAAGQGVYGANVLTF | TRBV20-1
CASSQDRTSSFHRVHF | TRBV4-1
CASSLKGGYREQFF | TRBV7-3
CASSWGVNEKLFF | TRBV7-2
CASSHPPETQYF | TRBV3-1
CASSETTPWTESSYEQYF | TRBV6-1
CASSLVQGGSYGYTF | TRBV5-1
CASRGTSTDTQYF | TRBV6-1
CSVAAGQGDQPQHF | TRBV29-1
CASRDRGPYEQYF | TRBV27
CASSRTSGAFEQYF | TRBV14
CASSFSNSNQPQHF | TRBV6-2/TRBV6-3
CASSVGGETQYF | TRBV9
CSARGSGTAYNYNEQFF | TRBV20-1
CSASFGAVNEQYF | TRBV20-1
CASSLARGGGNQPQHF | TRBV7-9
CSARAGGGGELFF | TRBV20-1
CSARRGRAHEQYF | TRBV20-1
CASSPADRVGAKNIQYF | TRBV12-3/TRBV12-4
CASSRELTSGSYEQYF | TRBV5-1
CASSKGTAYEQYF | TRBV6-1
CASSESLGWPHGQFF | TRBV25-1
CASSLDGGSYNEQFF | TRBV7-3
CASSLSRNGETQYF | TRBV28
CAKSQGDYEQYF | TRBV21-1
CASQYAGGNQETQYF | TRBV7-2
CSATGKPKWGGRVNEQFF | TRBV20-1
CASRMGANQPQHF | TRBV6-1